This TCR beta chain was profiled in a study of CD8 T cells in ankylosing spondylitis. Study observations and caveats: Typical of ankylosing spondylitis blood, it appeared, was a TCR beta motif of under 10 highly homologous variants. A number of the motif variants had already been described in reactive arthritis synovial fluid and blood.

TCRdb independently ran MiXCR on the 5' RACE reads; one entry per CDR3 protein. The table records a few hundred thousand distinct CDR3 sequences, roughly 13% of them present only once. The CDR3 is made up of 14 amino acids. The germline gives CDR1 MNHNS, CDR2 SASEGT. Trimming stripped 7 bases from V and 7 bases from J, with 16 bases between. This clonotype appeared a few times. Antigen specificity is unknown. Sequenced: blood, either unsorted or a sorted T cell fraction (not recorded which). This chain joins TRBV6-1 and TRBJ2-2, with D tentatively TRBD1 (6 bases). The receptor's source is a male donor with ankylosing spondylitis. The CDR3: CASNTRAGVGELFF. The DNA of the CDR3 is TGTGCCAGCAACACCAGGGCAGGGGTCGGGGAGCTGTTTTTT.